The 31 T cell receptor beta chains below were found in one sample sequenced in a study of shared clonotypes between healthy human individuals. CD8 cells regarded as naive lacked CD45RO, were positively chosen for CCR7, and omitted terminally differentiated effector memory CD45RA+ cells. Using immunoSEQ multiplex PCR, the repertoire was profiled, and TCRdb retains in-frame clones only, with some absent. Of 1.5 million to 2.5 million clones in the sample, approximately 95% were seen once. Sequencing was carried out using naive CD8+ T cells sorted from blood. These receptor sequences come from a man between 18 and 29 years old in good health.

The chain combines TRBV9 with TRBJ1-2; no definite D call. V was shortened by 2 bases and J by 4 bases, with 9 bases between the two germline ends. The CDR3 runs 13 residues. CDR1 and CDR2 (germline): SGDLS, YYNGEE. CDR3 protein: CASSVVELYGYTF. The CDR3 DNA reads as TGTGCCAGCAGCGTGGTGGAACTCTATGGCTACACCTTC.

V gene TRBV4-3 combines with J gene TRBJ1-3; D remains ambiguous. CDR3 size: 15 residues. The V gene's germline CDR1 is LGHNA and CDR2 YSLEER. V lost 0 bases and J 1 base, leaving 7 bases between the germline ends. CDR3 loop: CASSQDMGSGNTIYF. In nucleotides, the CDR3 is TGCGCCAGCAGCCAAGATATGGGGTCTGGAAACACCATATATTTT.

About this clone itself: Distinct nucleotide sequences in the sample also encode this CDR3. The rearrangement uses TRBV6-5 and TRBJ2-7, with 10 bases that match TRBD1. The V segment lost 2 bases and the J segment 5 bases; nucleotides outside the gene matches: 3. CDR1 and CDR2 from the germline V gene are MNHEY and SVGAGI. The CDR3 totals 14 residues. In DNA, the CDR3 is TGTGCCAGCAGTTACGCCGGGACAGGGGACGAGCAGTACTTC. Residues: CASSYAGTGDEQYF.

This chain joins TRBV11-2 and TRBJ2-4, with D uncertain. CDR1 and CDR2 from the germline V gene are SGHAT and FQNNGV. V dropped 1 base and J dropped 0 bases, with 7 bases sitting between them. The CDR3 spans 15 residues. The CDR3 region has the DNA TGTGCCAGCAGCTTAGCTATAGCAGCCAAAAACATTCAGTACTTC. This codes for CASSLAIAAKNIQYF.

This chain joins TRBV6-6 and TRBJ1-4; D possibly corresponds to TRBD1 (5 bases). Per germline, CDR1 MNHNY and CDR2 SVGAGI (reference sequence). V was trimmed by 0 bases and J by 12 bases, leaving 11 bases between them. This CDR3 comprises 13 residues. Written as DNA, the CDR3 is TGTGCCAGCAGTTACTCGCAGGGTCTGGAACTGTTTTTT. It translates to CASSYSQGLELFF.

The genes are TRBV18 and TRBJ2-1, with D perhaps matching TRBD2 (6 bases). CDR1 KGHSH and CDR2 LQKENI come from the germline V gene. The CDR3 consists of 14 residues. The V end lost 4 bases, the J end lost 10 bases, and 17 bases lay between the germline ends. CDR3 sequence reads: CASSRVAESGEQFF. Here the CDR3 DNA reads TGTGCCAGCTCACGAGTAGCGGAGTCGGGAGAGCAGTTCTTC.

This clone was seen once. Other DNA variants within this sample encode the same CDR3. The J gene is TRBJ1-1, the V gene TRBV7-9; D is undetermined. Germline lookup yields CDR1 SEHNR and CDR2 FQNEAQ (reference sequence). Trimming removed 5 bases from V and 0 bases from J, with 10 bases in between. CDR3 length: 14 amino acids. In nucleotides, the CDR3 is TGTGCCAGCAGCCTTGGAGGGATGAACACTGAAGCTTTCTTT. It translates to CASSLGGMNTEAFF.

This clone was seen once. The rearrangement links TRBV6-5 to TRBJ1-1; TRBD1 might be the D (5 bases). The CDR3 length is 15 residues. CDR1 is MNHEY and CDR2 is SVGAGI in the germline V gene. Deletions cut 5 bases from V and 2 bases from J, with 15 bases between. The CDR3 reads CASSPDPGVNTEAFF. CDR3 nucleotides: TGTGCCAGCAGTCCCGATCCGGGGGTCAACACTGAAGCTTTCTTT.

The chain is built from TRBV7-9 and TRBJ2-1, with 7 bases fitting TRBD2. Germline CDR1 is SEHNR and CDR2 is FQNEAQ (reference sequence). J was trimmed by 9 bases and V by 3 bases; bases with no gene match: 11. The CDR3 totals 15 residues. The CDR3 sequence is CASSFFAGVGGEQFF. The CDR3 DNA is TGTGCCAGCAGCTTTTTTGCGGGGGTAGGAGGTGAGCAGTTCTTC.

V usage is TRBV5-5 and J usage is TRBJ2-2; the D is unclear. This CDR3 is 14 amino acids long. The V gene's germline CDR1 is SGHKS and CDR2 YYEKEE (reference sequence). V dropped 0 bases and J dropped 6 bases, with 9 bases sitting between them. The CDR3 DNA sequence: TGTGCCAGCAGCTTGGCTCCAGGTCCCGGGGAGCTGTTTTTT. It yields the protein CASSLAPGPGELFF.

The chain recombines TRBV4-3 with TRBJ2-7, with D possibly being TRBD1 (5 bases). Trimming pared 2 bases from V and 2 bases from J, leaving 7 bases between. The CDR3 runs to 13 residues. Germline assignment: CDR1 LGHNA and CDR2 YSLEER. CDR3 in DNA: TGCGCCAGCAGCCAACAGACAGCCTACGAGCAGTACTTC. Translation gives CASSQQTAYEQYF.

CDR3 nucleotides: TGTGCCAGTACTCCGGGACCTCTAAACCGCGTAGGGCAGCCCCAGCATTTT. It codes for CASTPGPLNRVGQPQHF. The rearrangement links TRBV19 to TRBJ1-5; TRBD1 is a possible D gene (5 bases). V shed 7 bases and J shed 7 bases, with 26 bases lying between them. CDR3 length: 17 residues. Looked up from germline, CDR1 is LNHDA and CDR2 is SQIVND (reference sequence).

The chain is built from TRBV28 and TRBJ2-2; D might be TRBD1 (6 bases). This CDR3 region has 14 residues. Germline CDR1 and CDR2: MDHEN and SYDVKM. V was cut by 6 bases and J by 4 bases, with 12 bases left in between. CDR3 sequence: CASSTGFTTGELFF. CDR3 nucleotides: TGTGCCAGCAGCACAGGGTTCACCACCGGGGAGCTGTTTTTT.

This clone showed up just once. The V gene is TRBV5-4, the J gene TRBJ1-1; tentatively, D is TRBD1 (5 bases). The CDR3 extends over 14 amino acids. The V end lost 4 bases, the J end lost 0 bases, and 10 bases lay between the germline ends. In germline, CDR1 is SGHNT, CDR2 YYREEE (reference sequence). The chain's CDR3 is CASSTDNVNTEAFF. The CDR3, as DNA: TGTGCCAGCAGCACGGACAATGTGAACACTGAAGCTTTCTTT.

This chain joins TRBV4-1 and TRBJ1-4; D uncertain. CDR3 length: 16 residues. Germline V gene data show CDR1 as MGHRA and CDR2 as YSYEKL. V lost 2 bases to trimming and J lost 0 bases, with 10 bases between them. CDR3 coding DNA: TGCGCCAGCAGCCAATTAGACGGTGCAACTAATGAAAAACTGTTTTTT. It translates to CASSQLDGATNEKLFF.

The DNA for the CDR3 is TGTGCCAGCAGCCAAAACGCCGGGACCCCCTACGAGCAGTACTTC. Translation: CASSQNAGTPYEQYF. The chain employs TRBV6-5 and TRBJ2-7; TRBD1 or TRBD2 may be the D gene (5 bases each). The V end was cut by 6 bases, the J end by 2 bases, with 17 bases between. This CDR3 is 15 amino acids long. Germline CDR1 is MNHEY and CDR2 is SVGAGI.

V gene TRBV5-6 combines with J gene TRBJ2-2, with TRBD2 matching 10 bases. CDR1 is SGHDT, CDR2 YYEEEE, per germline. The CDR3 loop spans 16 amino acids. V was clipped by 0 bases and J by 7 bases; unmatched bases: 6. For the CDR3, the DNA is TGTGCCAGCAGCTTGGCCAAGCGGGGGGGCTTCGGGGAGCTGTTTTTT. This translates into CASSLAKRGGFGELFF.

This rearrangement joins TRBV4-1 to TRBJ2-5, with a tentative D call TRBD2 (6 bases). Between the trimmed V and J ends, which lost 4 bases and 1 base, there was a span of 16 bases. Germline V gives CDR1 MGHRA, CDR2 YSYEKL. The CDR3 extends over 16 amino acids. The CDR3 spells CASSPRQYGGQETQYF. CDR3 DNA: TGCGCCAGCAGCCCAAGACAGTACGGGGGCCAAGAGACCCAGTACTTC.

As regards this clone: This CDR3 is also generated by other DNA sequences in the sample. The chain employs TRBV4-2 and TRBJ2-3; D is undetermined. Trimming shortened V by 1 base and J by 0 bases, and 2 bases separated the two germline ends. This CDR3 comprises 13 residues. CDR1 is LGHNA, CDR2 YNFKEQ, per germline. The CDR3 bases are TGTGCCAGCAGCCAAGGAAGCACAGATACGCAGTATTTT. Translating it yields CASSQGSTDTQYF.

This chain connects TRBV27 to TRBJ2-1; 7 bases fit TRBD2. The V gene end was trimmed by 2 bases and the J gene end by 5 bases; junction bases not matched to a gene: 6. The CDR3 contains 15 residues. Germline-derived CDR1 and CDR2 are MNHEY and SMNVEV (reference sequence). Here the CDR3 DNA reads TGTGCCAGCAGTTTAAGCGGGGAAGTCAACAATGAGCAGTTCTTC. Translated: CASSLSGEVNNEQFF.

CDR3 amino acids: CASSLRDGSYEQYF. CDR3 DNA: TGTGCCAGCAGTCTGCGGGACGGATCGTACGAGCAGTACTTC. The chain recombines TRBV28 with TRBJ2-7; TRBD2 might be the D (6 bases). The CDR3 is made up of 14 amino acids. V lost 5 bases to trimming and J lost 4 bases, with 15 bases between them. CDR1 is MDHEN and CDR2 is SYDVKM in the germline V gene.

The CDR3, as DNA: TGCGCCAGCAGCCAAGGTTGGCAGGGGGGCTACGAGCAGTACTTC. Its translation: CASSQGWQGGYEQYF. The chain combines TRBV4-3 with TRBJ2-7, with D maybe TRBD1 (7 bases). Germline loops: CDR1 LGHNA, CDR2 YSLEER. There are 15 residues in the CDR3. V was trimmed by 1 base and J by 3 bases, leaving 13 bases between them.

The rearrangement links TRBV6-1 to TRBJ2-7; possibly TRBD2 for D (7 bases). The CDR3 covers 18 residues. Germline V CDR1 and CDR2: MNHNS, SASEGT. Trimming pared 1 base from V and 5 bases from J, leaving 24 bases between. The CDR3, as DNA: TGTGCCAGCAGTGAAGGGTGGGCGGGGGCCTTAACCTTCCACGAGCAGTACTTC. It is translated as CASSEGWAGALTFHEQYF.

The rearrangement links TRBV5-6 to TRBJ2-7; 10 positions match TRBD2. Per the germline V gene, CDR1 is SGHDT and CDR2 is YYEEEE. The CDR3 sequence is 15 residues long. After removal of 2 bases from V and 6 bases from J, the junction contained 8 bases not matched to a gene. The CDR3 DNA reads TGTGCCAGCAGCTTCGTGGGACTAGCGCCAGGCGAGCAGTACTTC. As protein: CASSFVGLAPGEQYF.

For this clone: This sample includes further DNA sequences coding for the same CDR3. This CDR3 is CASSLGDSYEQYF. The DNA of the CDR3 is TGTGCCAGCAGTTTAGGTGACTCCTACGAGCAGTACTTC. The rearrangement uses TRBV27 and TRBJ2-7; D remains unclear. V lost 2 bases to trimming and J lost 0 bases, with 5 bases between them. This CDR3 has 13 residues. The germline V gene encodes CDR1 MNHEY and CDR2 SMNVEV (reference sequence).

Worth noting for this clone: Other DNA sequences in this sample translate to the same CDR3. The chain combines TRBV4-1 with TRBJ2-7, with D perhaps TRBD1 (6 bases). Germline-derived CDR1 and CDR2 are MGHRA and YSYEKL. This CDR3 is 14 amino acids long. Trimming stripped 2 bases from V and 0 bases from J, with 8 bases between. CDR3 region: CASSQTDSSYEQYF. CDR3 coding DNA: TGCGCCAGCAGCCAAACGGACAGCTCCTACGAGCAGTACTTC.

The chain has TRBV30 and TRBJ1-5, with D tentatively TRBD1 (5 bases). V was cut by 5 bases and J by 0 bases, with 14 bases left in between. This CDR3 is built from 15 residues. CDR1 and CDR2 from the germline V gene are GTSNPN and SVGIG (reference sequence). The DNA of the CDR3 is TGTGCCTGGTCGGGAAGACAGTATAGCAATCAGCCCCAGCATTTT. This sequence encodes CAWSGRQYSNQPQHF.

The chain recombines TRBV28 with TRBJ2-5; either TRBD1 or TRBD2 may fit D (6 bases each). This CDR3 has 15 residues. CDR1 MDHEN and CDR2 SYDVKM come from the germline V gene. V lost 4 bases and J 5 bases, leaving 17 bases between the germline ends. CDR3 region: CASSSNGGLGETQYF. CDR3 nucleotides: TGTGCCAGCAGTTCAAACGGGGGCCTAGGGGAGACCCAGTACTTC.

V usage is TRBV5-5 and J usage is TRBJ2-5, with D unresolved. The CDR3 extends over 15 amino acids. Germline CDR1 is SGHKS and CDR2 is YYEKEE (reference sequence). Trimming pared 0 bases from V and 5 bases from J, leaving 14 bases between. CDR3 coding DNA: TGTGCCAGCAGCTTGGAGCTGGGAAGGTCTGAGACCCAGTACTTC. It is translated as CASSLELGRSETQYF.

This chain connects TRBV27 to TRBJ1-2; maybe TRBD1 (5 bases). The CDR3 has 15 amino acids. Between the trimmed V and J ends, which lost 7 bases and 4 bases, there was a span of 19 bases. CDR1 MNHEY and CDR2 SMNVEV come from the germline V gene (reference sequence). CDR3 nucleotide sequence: TGTGCCAGCACCTCGATTGGGGGACCCCTCTATGGCTACACCTTC. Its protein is CASTSIGGPLYGYTF.

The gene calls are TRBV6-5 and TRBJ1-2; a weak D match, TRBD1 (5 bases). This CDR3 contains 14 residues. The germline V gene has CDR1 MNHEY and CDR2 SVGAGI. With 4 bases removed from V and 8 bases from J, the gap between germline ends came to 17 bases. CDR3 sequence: CASSSPRGTEGYTF. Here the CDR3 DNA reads TGTGCCAGCAGTTCCCCCCGGGGCACTGAAGGCTACACCTTC.